This section outlines one T cell receptor beta chain sequence together with its context. Its antigen remains unknown. The data belong to a study of beta chain features in type 1 diabetes. Study information: In age, gender and cell yields, patients were similar to healthy donors. Study observations and caveats: For Type 1 diabetes patients, all four CD4+ subsets carried TCRB CDR3s that were moderately but significantly shorter.

Sequenced material consisted of expressed TCRB transcripts (all of the isolated RNA was reverse transcribed). Only in-frame clones appear in the TCRdb table, and some are missing; sequencing was by immunoSEQ multiplex PCR. This table has some 640,000 clones, around an eighth appearing once. The V gene's germline CDR1 is MDHEN and CDR2 SYDVKM. The CDR3 is 11 amino acids. J lost 7 bases, V lost 6 bases, and 2 bases had no gene match. The authors sorted CD4+ naive, central memory, regulatory and stem cell-like memory cells via CD45RO/CCR7/CD25/CD127/CD95/CD27. Purity above 95% was achieved in all sorted populations.

The origin of this receptor is a man between 18 and 29 years old with type 1 diabetes. The sequencing input was naive CD4+ T cells from blood. This chain connects TRBV28 to TRBJ2-7; TRBD1 aligns across 8 bases. CDR3 in amino acids: CASRDREEQYF. The CDR3, as DNA: TGTGCCAGCAGGGACAGGGAAGAGCAGTACTTC. The full variable domain, with the rest looked up from reference TRBV28 and TRBJ2-7, is DVKVTQSSRYLVKRTGEKVFLECVQDMDHENMFWYRQDPGLGLRLIYFSYDVKMKEKGDIPEGYSVSREKKERFSLILESASTNQTSMYLCASRDREEQYFGPGTRLTVT.